These 32 T cell receptor beta chains were sequenced from one sample in a study of human T cells and chemical hapten exposure (dated by TCRdb to the early 2020s). To prepare the library, RACE was applied. The run used a NextSeq 500. TCRdb reworked the public reads: Q25 trimming with fastp, MiXCR clone assembly, productive beta chains retained. Rows with a matching CDR3 protein are joined into one entry that keeps the most common DNA and genes. Within this sample are 89,000 or so distinct CDR3 sequences, with about 6.6% of them counted one time only. The ten largest clones add up to around 1.3% of the sample. The sample's time point, from its label and the paper: patch test 2, 6 weeks after DPC sensitization. What this sample's treatment or condition label stands for: therapeutic diphenylcyclopropenone sensitization with weekly scalp DPC. Source: whole blood, taken in connection with sensitization to the hapten diphenylcyclopropenone (DPC). These receptors originate from a woman aged 25 to 39 with alopecia areata. Some clones in this sample may be carry-over from other donors' samples.

The table lists this clonotype with many counts. The chain employs TRBV6-2 or TRBV6-3 and TRBJ2-2; D possibly corresponds to TRBD1 (5 bases). The CDR3 contains 14 residues. Trimming left V 5 bases short and J 6 bases short, with 13 bases between. Germline CDR1 MNHEY, CDR2 SVGEGT. This CDR3 is CASSRREPPGELFF. CDR3 nucleotide sequence: TGTGCCAGCAGTCGCAGGGAACCCCCCGGGGAGCTGTTTTTT.

This clonotype was counted ten times or more. The chain carries TRBV5-8 and TRBJ2-7; no clear D. Germline CDR1 and CDR2: SGHTS and YDEGEE. The CDR3 sequence is 12 residues long. The V gene lost 4 bases and the J gene lost 6 bases, with 11 bases spanning the gap. CDR3 amino acids: CASSAREVEQYF. DNA of the CDR3: TGTGCCAGCAGCGCCCGCGAGGTCGAGCAGTACTTC.

The gene calls are TRBV3-1 and TRBJ1-4; D not resolved. Trimming left V 4 bases short and J 0 bases short, with 9 bases between. Germline lookup yields CDR1 LGHDT and CDR2 YNNKEL (reference sequence). CDR3 length: 15 residues. CDR3 sequence reads: CASSPGFSTNEKLFF. The CDR3 region has the DNA TGTGCCAGCAGCCCGGGTTTTTCAACTAATGAAAAACTGTTTTTT.

In its sample, this clonotype was seen many times. This chain uses TRBV20-1 with TRBJ2-3, with 11 nucleotides matching TRBD2. Germline trimming cut 5 bases from V and 1 base from J; bases unmatched to any gene: 8. The germline V gene encodes CDR1 DFQATT and CDR2 SNEGSKA (reference sequence). The CDR3 has 16 residues. The CDR3 DNA reads TGCAGTGCTTTTAGCGGGGGGGCCTGGGGCACAGATACGCAGTATTTT. This gives the protein CSAFSGGAWGTDTQYF.

This clonotype was recorded a few times. The V and J genes are TRBV29-1 and TRBJ1-1; 8 bases fit TRBD1. CDR3 length: 12 residues. The J segment lost 5 bases and the V segment lost 7 bases, leaving 6 bases of the junction unmatched. Germline CDR1 SQVTM, CDR2 ANQGSEA. DNA for the CDR3: TGCAGCGGGGACCGACAGGGGACTGAAGCTTTCTTT. Amino acids: CSGDRQGTEAFF.

The chain links TRBV29-1 to TRBJ2-3; maybe TRBD2 (5 bases). Germline V gives CDR1 SQVTM, CDR2 ANQGSEA. The CDR3 runs 15 residues. V dropped 0 bases and J dropped 2 bases, with 12 bases sitting between them. The CDR3 DNA sequence: TGCAGCGTTGAAGAGAAAAGCGGCGTCACAGATACGCAGTATTTT. Encoded protein: CSVEEKSGVTDTQYF.

This clonotype was seen a handful of times. The chain uses TRBV28 and TRBJ1-1; a weak D match, TRBD1 (5 bases). With 4 bases removed from V and 11 bases from J, the gap between germline ends came to 14 bases. The CDR3 runs to 12 residues. Per the germline V gene, CDR1 is MDHEN and CDR2 is SYDVKM. The DNA of the CDR3 is TGTGCCAGCAGTTATAGACAGCTTGAGGCTTTCTTT. Translation gives CASSYRQLEAFF.

This clonotype was found a few times. This rearrangement joins TRBV29-1 to TRBJ1-5; TRBD1 matches 9 bases. The CDR3 is 12 amino acids. Germline V gives CDR1 SQVTM, CDR2 ANQGSEA. J lost 4 bases, V lost 6 bases, and 1 base had no gene match. CDR3 nucleotide sequence: TGCAGCGTCGGACAGGGGAATCAGCCCCAGCATTTT. Translated: CSVGQGNQPQHF. Together with reference TRBV29-1 and TRBJ1-5, the CDR3 gives the full variable domain: SAVISQKPSRDICQRGTSLTIQCQVDSQVTMMFWYRQQPGQSLTLIATANQGSEATYESGFVIDKFPISRPNLTFSTLTVSNMSPEDSSIYLCSVGQGNQPQHFGDGTRLSIL.

V gene TRBV6-6 combines with J gene TRBJ2-6; D ambiguous. The CDR3 has 13 amino acids. Trimming removed 10 bases at V and 1 base at J, with 8 bases between. Germline V CDR1 and CDR2: MNHNY, SVGAGI (reference sequence). CDR3 bases: TGTGCCACTCAGGTTTCTGGGGCCAACGTCCTGACTTTC. Translation gives CATQVSGANVLTF.

This clonotype was seen a handful of times. The chain links TRBV20-1 to TRBJ2-3; a possible D gene is TRBD1 (6 bases). V lost 6 bases, J lost 8 bases, and 21 bases lay in between. This CDR3 region has 14 residues. From germline, CDR1 is DFQATT and CDR2 SNEGSKA (reference sequence). Written as DNA, the CDR3 is TGCAGTGCGAGGTTGAAACAGGGTCTAGGTACGCAGTATTTT. It encodes CSARLKQGLGTQYF.

V and J are TRBV13 and TRBJ1-1, with D possibly being TRBD1 (6 bases). V was trimmed by 3 bases and J by 1 base, leaving 21 bases between them. CDR3 length: 18 residues. From germline, CDR1 is PRHDT and CDR2 FYEKMQ (reference sequence). CDR3 in amino acids: CASSLVGWGGSGNTEAFF. The CDR3 DNA is TGTGCCAGCAGCTTGGTGGGCTGGGGGGGCTCGGGGAACACTGAAGCTTTCTTT.

The table lists this clonotype with many counts. CDR3 coding DNA: TGTGCCATCAGCCCCCAAGGACCGGCTCAGGATACGCAGTATTTT. It translates to CAISPQGPAQDTQYF. The chain couples TRBV10-3 to TRBJ2-3; no reliable D call. Trimming shortened V by 6 bases and J by 6 bases, and 19 bases separated the two germline ends. Germline assignment: CDR1 ENHRY and CDR2 SYGVKD. The CDR3 is made up of 15 amino acids.

As DNA, the CDR3 is TGTGCCAGCAGTTTATCGTCCGGGGGAAGTGAAAAACTGTTTTTT. Its protein product is CASSLSSGGSEKLFF. The chain links TRBV12-3 or TRBV12-4 to TRBJ1-4; maybe TRBD1 (5 bases). V lost 2 bases to trimming and J lost 7 bases, with 14 bases between them. The CDR3 covers 15 residues.

This clonotype occurred a few times. The CDR3 sequence: CASSTFGHLNTEAFF. CDR3 DNA sequence: TGTGCCAGCTCCACCTTCGGACACTTGAACACTGAAGCTTTCTTT. The chain joins TRBV18 to TRBJ1-1; maybe TRBD1 (5 bases). The CDR3 extends over 15 amino acids. Trimming shortened V by 6 bases and J by 0 bases, and 14 bases separated the two germline ends. The V gene's germline CDR1 is KGHSH and CDR2 LQKENI.

In this sample, this clonotype turned up many times. The chain has TRBV14 and TRBJ1-2; weak D call: TRBD1 (5 bases). The CDR3 has 13 residues. V was clipped by 3 bases and J by 2 bases, with 7 bases between them. The germline CDR1 and CDR2 sequences are SGHDN and FVKESK. CDR3 in DNA: TGTGCCAGCAGCCAGGGACGGAACTATGGCTACACCTTC. It yields the protein CASSQGRNYGYTF.

The genes are TRBV29-1 and TRBJ1-1; maybe TRBD1 (5 bases). CDR1 and CDR2 from the germline V gene are SQVTM and ANQGSEA. Trimming took off 6 bases at V and 0 bases at J, with 14 bases between the two ends. There are 14 residues in the CDR3. CDR3 in amino acids: CSVNLPGLNTEAFF. In nucleotides, the CDR3 is TGCAGCGTCAATCTTCCAGGGTTGAACACTGAAGCTTTCTTT.

At least ten counts were recorded for this clonotype. The rearrangement uses TRBV7-2 and TRBJ2-5; unclear D gene. Trimming removed 5 bases at V and 1 base at J, with 5 bases between. This CDR3 spans 12 amino acids. CDR1 SGHTA and CDR2 FQGNSA come from the germline V gene. Here the CDR3 DNA reads TGTGCCAGCAGCCCACCCCAAGAGACCCAGTACTTC. It specifies CASSPPQETQYF. The entire variable domain, with the rest obtained from reference TRBV7-2 and TRBJ2-5, is as follows: GAGVSQSPSNKVTEKGKDVELRCDPISGHTALYWYRQSLGQGLEFLIYFQGNSAPDKSGLPSDRFSAERTGGSVSTLTIQRTQQEDSAVYLCASSPPQETQYFGPGTRLLVL.

This clonotype was detected ten times or more. This CDR3 reads CASSGTGQPQHF. In nucleotides, the CDR3 is TGTGCCAGCAGTGGGACAGGCCAGCCCCAGCATTTT. V and J are TRBV12-3 or TRBV12-4 and TRBJ1-5; TRBD1 agrees at 8 bases. Trimming took 5 bases from V and 7 from J; bases not matched to a gene: 1. This CDR3 spans 12 amino acids.

This clonotype was detected many times. The genes are TRBV5-5 and TRBJ1-2; the match to TRBD1 covers 9 bases. The CDR3 covers 16 residues. V was pared by 4 bases and J by 6 bases, with 13 bases of the junction left unmatched. From germline, CDR1 is SGHKS and CDR2 YYEKEE (reference sequence). The CDR3 sequence: CASSLDDRGELDGYTF. Here the CDR3 DNA reads TGTGCCAGCAGCCTGGATGACAGGGGGGAATTGGATGGCTACACCTTC.

This clonotype was seen at least ten times. The rearrangement uses TRBV30 and TRBJ1-2; D is perhaps TRBD1 (5 bases). Germline V gives CDR1 GTSNPN, CDR2 SVGIG (reference sequence). Trimming shortened V by 1 base and J by 4 bases, and 13 bases separated the two germline ends. The CDR3 runs to 14 residues. The CDR3: CAWSEGTHSYGYTF. CDR3 sequence (DNA): TGTGCCTGGAGTGAAGGGACCCACTCCTATGGCTACACCTTC.

There are a few counts of this clonotype. The V call is TRBV9, the J call TRBJ1-6, with D uncertain. Per germline, CDR1 SGDLS and CDR2 YYNGEE. With 4 bases removed from V and 9 bases from J, the gap between germline ends came to 14 bases. There are 14 residues in the CDR3. The CDR3 spells CASSYDRWGSPLHF. CDR3 bases: TGTGCCAGCAGCTACGATCGCTGGGGTTCACCCCTCCACTTT. Supplemented by reference TRBV9 and TRBJ1-6, the full variable domain reads DSGVTQTPKHLITATGQRVTLRCSPRSGDLSVYWYQQSLDQGLQFLIQYYNGEERAKGNILERFSAQQFPDLHSELNLSSLELGDSALYFCASSYDRWGSPLHFGNGTRLTVT.

The V and J genes are TRBV20-1 and TRBJ1-2; 9 bases are a match to TRBD1. V lost 4 bases and J lost 6; bases outside the gene matches: 12. Germline-derived CDR1 and CDR2 are DFQATT and SNEGSKA (reference sequence). This CDR3 contains 15 residues. The CDR3 region has the DNA TGCAGTGCTACTAGCGCGCGGACAGGGGAAGATGGCTACACCTTC. Encoded protein: CSATSARTGEDGYTF.

V and J are TRBV20-1 and TRBJ2-5; TRBD2 aligns across 13 bases. Germline assignment: CDR1 DFQATT and CDR2 SNEGSKA (reference sequence). J gave up 1 base and V 1 base, and 6 bases lay outside the gene matches. The CDR3 is made up of 17 amino acids. Written as DNA, the CDR3 is TGCAGTGCTAGAGTTTGGAGACTAGCGGGGGGCCAAGAGACCCAGTACTTC. It is translated as CSARVWRLAGGQETQYF.

This clonotype occurred a few times. The chain has TRBV18 and TRBJ1-6; TRBD1 aligns across 9 bases. Germline V CDR1 and CDR2: KGHSH, LQKENI. This CDR3 comprises 14 residues. The trim removed 6 bases at V and 9 bases at J, leaving 6 bases unmatched. The CDR3 loop reads CASSGGQGSSPLHF. For the CDR3, the DNA is TGTGCCAGCTCGGGGGGACAGGGTTCTTCACCCCTCCACTTT.

The CDR3 DNA follows: TGTGCCAGCAGGGGACAGGCACCTCAGCCCCAGCATTTT. Translating gives CASRGQAPQPQHF. The chain is built from TRBV27 and TRBJ1-5, with 8 bases identical to TRBD1. The CDR3 has 13 amino acids. Germline CDR1 reads MNHEY; CDR2 reads SMNVEV (reference sequence). The trim removed 6 bases at V and 6 bases at J, leaving 4 bases unmatched.

This clonotype occurred many times. The chain recombines TRBV20-1 with TRBJ2-3; D may match TRBD1 or TRBD2 (5 bases each). CDR1 and CDR2 from the germline V gene are DFQATT and SNEGSKA (reference sequence). The V gene lost 5 bases and the J gene lost 4 bases, with 19 bases spanning the gap. The CDR3 has 15 amino acids. CDR3 in amino acids: CSAVRLALGADTQYF. CDR3 in DNA: TGCAGTGCTGTAAGGCTCGCCTTGGGGGCAGATACGCAGTATTTT.

This clonotype was picked up a small number of times. The rearrangement joins TRBV3-1 to TRBJ1-5; the D gene is possibly TRBD1 (5 bases). From germline, CDR1 is LGHDT and CDR2 YNNKEL (reference sequence). The CDR3 sequence is 14 residues long. Trimming removed 0 bases at V and 7 bases at J, with 10 bases between. CDR3 residues: CASSQDYGGQPQHF. The CDR3 DNA follows: TGTGCCAGCAGCCAAGATTACGGGGGACAGCCCCAGCATTTT.

This clonotype was counted ten times or more. The genes are TRBV29-1 and TRBJ2-3; perhaps TRBD1 as D (5 bases). The germline V gene encodes CDR1 SQVTM and CDR2 ANQGSEA. V lost 6 bases and J lost 0, with 10 bases in between. This CDR3 has 13 amino acids. CDR3 DNA sequence: TGCAGCGTAGACAGTCCCAGCACAGATACGCAGTATTTT. Its protein is CSVDSPSTDTQYF.

The DNA of the CDR3 is TGCAGCGTTGATGATCCGGGTACTGAAGCTTTCTTT. Translated, it gives CSVDDPGTEAFF. The chain combines TRBV29-1 with TRBJ1-1; D remains unclear. Germline V CDR1 and CDR2: SQVTM, ANQGSEA. V was pared by 3 bases and J by 5 bases, with 10 bases between. CDR3 length equals 12 residues.

The sample holds many counts of this clonotype. The rearrangement uses TRBV11-2 and TRBJ1-1; a weak D match, TRBD1 (5 bases). V was pared by 2 bases and J by 5 bases, with 15 bases between. Germline V gives CDR1 SGHAT, CDR2 FQNNGV. The CDR3 sequence is 15 residues long. The CDR3 is CASSLYTGSGTEAFF. The CDR3 DNA sequence: TGTGCCAGCAGCTTATACACAGGCAGTGGGACTGAAGCTTTCTTT.

This clonotype was recorded a few times. This chain joins TRBV27 and TRBJ2-3; D unresolved. The CDR3 is 15 amino acids. Germline assignment: CDR1 MNHEY and CDR2 SMNVEV (reference sequence). V lost 3 bases and J 1 base, leaving 11 bases between the germline ends. The CDR3, as DNA: TGTGCCAGCAGTTTTGTCGGAACCCGCACAGATACGCAGTATTTT. It yields the protein CASSFVGTRTDTQYF.

At least ten counts were recorded for this clonotype. This chain uses TRBV27 with TRBJ2-1; TRBD1 is a possible D gene (5 bases). V lost 4 bases and J lost 7, with 17 bases in between. This CDR3 is 15 amino acids long. The germline V gene has CDR1 MNHEY and CDR2 SMNVEV (reference sequence). The CDR3 protein is CASSSDRYIFNEQFF. As DNA, the CDR3 is TGTGCCAGCAGTTCCGACAGATATATTTTTAATGAGCAGTTCTTC.